This TCR beta chain was identified during a study of blood T cells in healthy people across ages. For the second PCR, which ran for roughly 6 to 12 cycles, a sample-barcoded 5' primer and a J-beta primer mix were used. MiXCR was run by TCRdb on the 5' RACE reads, yielding one entry per CDR3 protein. The sample lists around 1,600,000 distinct CDR3 sequences; less than 45% were seen once. Germline V gives CDR1 SGHRS, CDR2 YFSETQ. The CDR3 has 13 amino acids. V dropped 1 base and J dropped 6 bases, with 10 bases sitting between them. This clonotype was detected a few times. Material for sequencing was blood. The rearrangement links TRBV5-1 to TRBJ1-2; D ambiguous. The source is a woman between 18 and 30 years old in good health. CDR3: CASSLFEGDGYTF. CDR3 DNA sequence: TGCGCCAGCAGCTTGTTTGAGGGAGATGGCTACACCTTC.